These 10 T cell receptor beta chains were sequenced from one sample in a study of lymphopenia after photon versus proton radiotherapy. TCRdb keeps only in-frame clones here, not all; method: immunoSEQ multiplex PCR. Found here are under 25,000 clones, 85% of them singletons; the top ten hold about 19%. Source: peripheral blood, taken from a patient treated with photon-based radiotherapy. The source is a man aged 60 to 69 with pancreatic cancer.

V usage is TRBV11-2 and J usage is TRBJ1-1; no definite D call. The CDR3 runs 13 residues. Germline-derived CDR1 and CDR2 are SGHAT and FQNNGV. Trimming took 1 base from V and 13 from J, leaving 16 bases between them. This chain's CDR3 is CASSLAGSLLGFF. Written as DNA, the CDR3 is TGTGCCAGCAGCTTAGCCGGGTCCCTCTTGGGTTTCTTT.

The chain combines TRBV4-1 with TRBJ2-3, with 13 positions matching TRBD2. The CDR3 runs 17 residues. The germline gives CDR1 MGHRA, CDR2 YSYEKL. V dropped 3 bases and J dropped 2; count of bases not matched to a gene: 5. CDR3 DNA sequence: TGCGCCAGCAGCCAGAGGACTAGCGGGGGCATCACAGATACGCAGTATTTT. Translated, it gives CASSQRTSGGITDTQYF.

The chain employs TRBV9 and TRBJ1-3; D perhaps matches TRBD1 (5 bases). This CDR3 is built from 15 residues. From germline, CDR1 is SGDLS and CDR2 YYNGEE. V was pared by 0 bases and J by 4 bases, with 11 bases between. CDR3 in amino acids: CASSVDLGGGNTIYF. DNA for the CDR3: TGTGCCAGCAGCGTAGATCTGGGGGGAGGAAACACCATATATTTT. The whole variable domain, remainder taken from reference TRBV9 and TRBJ1-3, is DSGVTQTPKHLITATGQRVTLRCSPRSGDLSVYWYQQSLDQGLQFLIQYYNGEERAKGNILERFSAQQFPDLHSELNLSSLELGDSALYFCASSVDLGGGNTIYFGEGSWLTVV.

The gene calls are TRBV7-9 and TRBJ1-1; D not certain. Trimming took off 5 bases at V and 5 bases at J, with 6 bases between the two ends. This CDR3 has 11 amino acids. Germline V gene data show CDR1 as SEHNR and CDR2 as FQNEAQ (reference sequence). CDR3 DNA sequence: TGTGCCAGCAGCCCGGCGACTGAAGCTTTCTTT. Translation: CASSPATEAFF. The full variable domain, rest sourced from reference TRBV7-9 and TRBJ1-1, is DTGVSQNPRHKITKRGQNVTFRCDPISEHNRLYWYRQTLGQGPEFLTYFQNEAQLEKSRLLSDRFSAERPKGSFSTLEIQRTEQGDSAMYLCASSPATEAFFGQGTRLTVV.

The chain joins TRBV7-2 to TRBJ1-2; tentative D call: TRBD1 (6 bases). Between the trimmed V and J ends, which lost 5 bases and 4 bases, there was a span of 8 bases. CDR3 length: 12 amino acids. Germline CDR1 and CDR2: SGHTA and FQGNSA. This CDR3 reads CASSRQAYGYTF. In nucleotides, the CDR3 is TGTGCCAGCAGCAGACAGGCCTATGGCTACACCTTC.

The chain is built from TRBV29-1 and TRBJ1-1; a weak D match, TRBD1 (5 bases). V was pared by 2 bases and J by 11 bases, with 12 bases between. Germline-derived CDR1 and CDR2 are SQVTM and ANQGSEA. This CDR3 has 11 amino acids. CDR3 in amino acids: CSVERGLRAFF. The DNA for the CDR3 is TGCAGCGTTGAAAGGGGCCTGAGGGCTTTCTTT.

This chain uses TRBV30 with TRBJ1-2, with a weak D call TRBD1 (5 bases). Trimming stripped 2 bases from V and 7 bases from J, with 8 bases between. The germline V gene has CDR1 GTSNPN and CDR2 SVGIG (reference sequence). CDR3 length equals 11 residues. CDR3 in DNA: TGTGCCTGGAGTCAGGGACCTGGCTACACCTTC. Translated: CAWSQGPGYTF. The full variable domain, in which reference TRBV30 and TRBJ1-2 provide the parts outside the CDR3, is SQTIHQWPATLVQPVGSPLSLECTVEGTSNPNLYWYRQAAGRGLQLLFYSVGIGQISSEVPQNLSASRPQDRQFILSSKKLLLSDSGFYLCAWSQGPGYTFGSGTRLTVV.

The chain has TRBV7-2 and TRBJ1-4; D perhaps matches TRBD1 (5 bases). CDR1 is SGHTA, CDR2 FQGNSA, per germline. This CDR3 comprises 17 residues. Trimming removed 3 bases at V and 8 bases at J, with 22 bases between. CDR3 DNA: TGTGCCAGCAGCTTGGGGGACCCTATGCCCCTAGGGGAAAAACTGTTTTTT. It is translated as CASSLGDPMPLGEKLFF.

V usage is TRBV21-1 and J usage is TRBJ2-5; TRBD2, as called in the table, went unchecked against the DNA. TRBV21-1 is a pseudogene locus. This CDR3 is built from 18 residues. The CDR3 region has the DNA TGTGCCAGCAGCAATGAGGTTACTAGCGGGGATTCTCAAGAGACCCAGTACTTC. Translation gives CASSNEVTSGDSQETQYF.

This clone came up a few times. The chain uses TRBV2 and TRBJ1-3, with no clear D. CDR1 and CDR2 from the germline V gene are SNHLY and FYNNEI. Trimming took off 6 bases at V and 1 base at J, with 10 bases between the two ends. The CDR3 is made up of 14 amino acids. CDR3 nucleotide sequence: TGTGCCAGCAGCCTTACAATATCTGGAAACACCATATATTTT. This encodes CASSLTISGNTIYF. Together with reference TRBV2 and TRBJ1-3, the CDR3 gives the full variable domain: EPEVTQTPSHQVTQMGQEVILRCVPISNHLYFYWYRQILGQKVEFLVSFYNNEISEKSEIFDDQFSVERPDGSNFTLKIRSTKLEDSAMYFCASSLTISGNTIYFGEGSWLTVV.